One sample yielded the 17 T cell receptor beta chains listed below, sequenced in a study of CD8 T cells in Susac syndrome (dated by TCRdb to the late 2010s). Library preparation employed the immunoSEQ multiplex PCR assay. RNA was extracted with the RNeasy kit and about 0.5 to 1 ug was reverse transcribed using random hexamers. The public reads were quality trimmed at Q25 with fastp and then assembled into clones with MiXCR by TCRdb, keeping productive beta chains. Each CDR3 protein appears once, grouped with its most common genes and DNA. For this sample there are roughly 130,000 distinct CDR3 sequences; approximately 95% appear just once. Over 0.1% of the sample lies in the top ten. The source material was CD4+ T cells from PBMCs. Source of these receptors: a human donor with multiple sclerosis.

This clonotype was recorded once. The CDR3 is CASSLRSRSSGANVLTF. The DNA for the CDR3 is TGCGCCAGCAGCTTGAGGAGCCGGAGCTCTGGGGCCAACGTCCTGACTTTC. The chain links TRBV5-1 to TRBJ2-6; D remains ambiguous. V was pared by 1 base and J by 0 bases, with 11 bases between. The CDR3 has 17 residues. Per the germline V gene, CDR1 is SGHRS and CDR2 is YFSETQ.

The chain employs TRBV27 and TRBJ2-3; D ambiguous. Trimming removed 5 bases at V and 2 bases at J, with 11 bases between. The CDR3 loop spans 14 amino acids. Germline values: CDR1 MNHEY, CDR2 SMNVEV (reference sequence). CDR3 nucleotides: TGTGCCAGCAGTCTAACTATTCCCACAGATACGCAGTATTTT. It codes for CASSLTIPTDTQYF.

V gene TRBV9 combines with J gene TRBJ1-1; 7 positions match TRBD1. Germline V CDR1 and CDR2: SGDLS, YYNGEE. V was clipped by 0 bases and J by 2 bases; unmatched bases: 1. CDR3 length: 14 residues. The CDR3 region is CASSVGTGNTEAFF. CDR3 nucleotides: TGTGCCAGCAGCGTAGGGACAGGAAACACTGAAGCTTTCTTT.

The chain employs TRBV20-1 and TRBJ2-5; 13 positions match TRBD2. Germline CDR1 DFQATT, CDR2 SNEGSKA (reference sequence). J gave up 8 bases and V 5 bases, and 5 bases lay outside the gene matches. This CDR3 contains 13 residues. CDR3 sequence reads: CSARTSGGRTQYF. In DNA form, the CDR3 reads TGCAGTGCTCGGACTAGCGGGGGACGAACCCAGTACTTC.

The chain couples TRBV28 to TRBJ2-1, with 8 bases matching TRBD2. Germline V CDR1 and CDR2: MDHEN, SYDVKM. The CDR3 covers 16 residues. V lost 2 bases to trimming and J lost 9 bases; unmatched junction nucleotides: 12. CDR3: CASSLAGGVVPPEQFF. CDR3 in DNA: TGTGCCAGCAGTTTAGCGGGAGGAGTGGTCCCTCCTGAGCAGTTCTTC.

CDR3 sequence (DNA): TGTGCCAGCAGTTTGATACAGGGAAGCTACACCTTC. It specifies CASSLIQGSYTF. The chain uses TRBV12-3 or TRBV12-4 and TRBJ1-2, with D perhaps matching TRBD1 (6 bases). CDR3 size: 12 residues. The V end was cut by 3 bases, the J end by 9 bases, with 11 bases between.

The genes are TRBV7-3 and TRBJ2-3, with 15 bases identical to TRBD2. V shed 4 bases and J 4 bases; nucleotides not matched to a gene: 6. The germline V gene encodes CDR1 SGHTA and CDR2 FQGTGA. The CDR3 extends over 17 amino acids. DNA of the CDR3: TGTGCCAGCAGCTCCGGGACTAGCGGGAGGAGTCCAGATACGCAGTATTTT. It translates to CASSSGTSGRSPDTQYF.

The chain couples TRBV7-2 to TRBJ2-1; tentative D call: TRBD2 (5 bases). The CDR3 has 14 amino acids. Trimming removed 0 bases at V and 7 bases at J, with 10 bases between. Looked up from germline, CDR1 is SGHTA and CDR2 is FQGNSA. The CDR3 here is CASSLAGIGNEQFF. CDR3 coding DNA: TGTGCCAGCAGCTTAGCCGGGATTGGTAATGAGCAGTTCTTC.

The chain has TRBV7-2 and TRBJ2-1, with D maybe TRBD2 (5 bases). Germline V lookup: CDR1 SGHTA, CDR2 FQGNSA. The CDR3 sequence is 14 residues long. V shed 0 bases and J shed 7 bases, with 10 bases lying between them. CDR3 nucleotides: TGTGCCAGCAGCTTAGCGGGAGCGATAAATGAGCAGTTCTTC. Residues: CASSLAGAINEQFF. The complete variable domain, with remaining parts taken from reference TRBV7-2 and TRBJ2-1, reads GAGVSQSPSNKVTEKGKDVELRCDPISGHTALYWYRQSLGQGLEFLIYFQGNSAPDKSGLPSDRFSAERTGGSVSTLTIQRTQQEDSAVYLCASSLAGAINEQFFGPGTRLTVL.

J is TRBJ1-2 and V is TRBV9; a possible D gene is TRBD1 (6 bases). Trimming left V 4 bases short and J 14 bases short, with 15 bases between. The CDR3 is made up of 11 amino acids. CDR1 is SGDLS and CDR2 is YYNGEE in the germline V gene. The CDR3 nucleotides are TGTGCCAGCAGCCTAGGAGGACAGCATACCTTC. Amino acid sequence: CASSLGGQHTF.

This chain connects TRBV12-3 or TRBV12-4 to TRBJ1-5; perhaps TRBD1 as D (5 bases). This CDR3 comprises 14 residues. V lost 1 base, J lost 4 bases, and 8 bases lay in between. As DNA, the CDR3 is TGTGCCAGCAGTTTAGTTCGGGGGAATCAGCCCCAGCATTTT. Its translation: CASSLVRGNQPQHF.

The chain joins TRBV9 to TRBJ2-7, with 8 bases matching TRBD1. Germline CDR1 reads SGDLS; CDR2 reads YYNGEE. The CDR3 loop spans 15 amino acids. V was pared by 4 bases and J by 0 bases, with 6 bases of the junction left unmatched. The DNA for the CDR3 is TGTGCCAGCAGCCCCGCCGGGACAGGCTCCTACGAGCAGTACTTC. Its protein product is CASSPAGTGSYEQYF.

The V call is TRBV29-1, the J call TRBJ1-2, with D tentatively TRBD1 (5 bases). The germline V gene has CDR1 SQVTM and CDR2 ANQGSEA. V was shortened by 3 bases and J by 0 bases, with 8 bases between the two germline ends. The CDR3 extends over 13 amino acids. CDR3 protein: CSVDQGANYGYTF. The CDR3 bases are TGCAGCGTTGACCAGGGCGCTAACTATGGCTACACCTTC.

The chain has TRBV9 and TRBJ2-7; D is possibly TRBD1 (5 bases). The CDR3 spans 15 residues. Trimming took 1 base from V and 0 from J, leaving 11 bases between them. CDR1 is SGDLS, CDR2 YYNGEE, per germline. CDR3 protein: CASSVRRAYSYEQYF. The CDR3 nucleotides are TGTGCCAGCAGCGTACGCAGGGCTTACTCCTACGAGCAGTACTTC.

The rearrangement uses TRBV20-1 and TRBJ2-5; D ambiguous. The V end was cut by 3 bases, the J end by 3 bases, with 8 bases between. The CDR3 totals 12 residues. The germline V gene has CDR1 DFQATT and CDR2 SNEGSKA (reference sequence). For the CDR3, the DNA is TGCAGTGCTAGCTACAGAGAAGAGACCCAGTACTTC. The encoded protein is CSASYREETQYF.

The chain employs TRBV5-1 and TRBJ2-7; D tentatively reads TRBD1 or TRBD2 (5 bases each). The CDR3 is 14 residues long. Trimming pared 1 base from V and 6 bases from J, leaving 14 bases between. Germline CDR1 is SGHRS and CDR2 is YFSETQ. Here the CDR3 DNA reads TGCGCCAGCAGCTTGATTTACGGGGCGCGCGAGCAGTACTTC. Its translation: CASSLIYGAREQYF. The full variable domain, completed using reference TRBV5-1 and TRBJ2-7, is KAGVTQTPRYLIKTRGQQVTLSCSPISGHRSVSWYQQTPGQGLQFLFEYFSETQRNKGNFPGRFSGRQFSNSRSEMNVSTLELGDSALYLCASSLIYGAREQYFGPGTRLTVT.

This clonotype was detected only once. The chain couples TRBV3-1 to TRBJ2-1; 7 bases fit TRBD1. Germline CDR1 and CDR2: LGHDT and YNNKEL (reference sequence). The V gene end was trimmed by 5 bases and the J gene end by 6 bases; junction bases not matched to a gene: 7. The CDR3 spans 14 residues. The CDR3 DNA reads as TGTGCCAGCAGCACCCGACAGGGTCGCAATGAGCAGTTCTTC. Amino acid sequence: CASSTRQGRNEQFF.